A single sample gave rise to the 8 T cell receptor beta chains below, sequenced in a study of blood T cell repertoires in COVID-19. The repertoire was sequenced with immunoSEQ multiplex PCR; TCRdb's copy has only in-frame clones and lacks some. Here the sample spans some 140,000 clones, 70% to 90% being singletons. Sequencing input: peripheral blood. The receptors derive from a man in his 60s with COVID-19, enrolled during active disease.

The chain combines TRBV5-6 with TRBJ1-2; D is perhaps TRBD1 (6 bases). The germline V gene has CDR1 SGHDT and CDR2 YYEEEE. Between the trimmed V and J ends, which lost 2 bases and 3 bases, there was a span of 20 bases. The CDR3 totals 17 residues. The CDR3 nucleotides read TGTGCCAGCAGCTTCTCCTCCACACAGGGCCGACACTATGGCTACACCTTC. It is translated as CASSFSSTQGRHYGYTF.

The chain employs TRBV11-3 and TRBJ2-4; weak D call: TRBD1 (6 bases). CDR3 size: 14 residues. V was pared by 5 bases and J by 7 bases, with 15 bases between. Germline values: CDR1 SGHNT, CDR2 YENEEA. CDR3 protein: CASSHRDIRNIQYF. The CDR3 DNA sequence: TGTGCCAGCAGCCACAGGGACATAAGGAACATTCAGTACTTC.

The rearrangement links TRBV6-2 or TRBV6-3 to TRBJ1-5; the D is unclear. In germline, CDR1 is MNHEY, CDR2 SVGEGT. V was clipped by 2 bases and J by 0 bases, with 14 bases between them. CDR3 length: 17 residues. CDR3 loop: CASSYGSAINSNQPQHF. The CDR3 bases are TGTGCCAGCAGTTACGGTAGCGCTATTAATAGCAATCAGCCCCAGCATTTT.

V gene TRBV5-1 combines with J gene TRBJ2-3, with D possibly being TRBD1 (5 bases). V lost 0 bases and J 1 base, leaving 12 bases between the germline ends. CDR3 length: 16 amino acids. CDR1 is SGHRS and CDR2 is YFSETQ in the germline V gene. Written as DNA, the CDR3 is TGCGCCAGCAGCTTGGGTAAGGGGTCCGGCACAGATACGCAGTATTTT. It is translated as CASSLGKGSGTDTQYF.

The chain joins TRBV27 to TRBJ1-6; D call uncertain. Germline lookup yields CDR1 MNHEY and CDR2 SMNVEV (reference sequence). The germline V and J ends were trimmed by 8 bases and 3 bases, with 14 bases remaining between them. This CDR3 contains 15 residues. CDR3 coding DNA: TGTGCCAGCGGGCCCCGTCCGGACTATAATTCACCCCTCCACTTT. It is translated as CASGPRPDYNSPLHF.

The chain uses TRBV27 and TRBJ2-1; 11 bases map to TRBD2. The ends lost 5 bases at V and 4 bases at J; junction bases unmatched: 7. The CDR3 totals 16 residues. Per the germline V gene, CDR1 is MNHEY and CDR2 is SMNVEV (reference sequence). DNA of the CDR3: TGTGCCAGCAGTCTAAGGGGACTAGCGGCATACAATGAGCAGTTCTTC. Translating it yields CASSLRGLAAYNEQFF.

The chain employs TRBV7-2 and TRBJ2-3, with a weak D call TRBD2 (6 bases). In germline, CDR1 is SGHTA, CDR2 FQGNSA. There are 12 residues in the CDR3. V lost 3 bases, J lost 7 bases, and 8 bases lay in between. The CDR3 protein is CASSFSGNTQYF. The CDR3 nucleotides are TGTGCCAGCAGCTTTAGCGGAAATACGCAGTATTTT.

The genes are TRBV5-6 and TRBJ1-4; 8 bases are shared with TRBD1. The CDR3 covers 14 residues. V lost 4 bases, J lost 8 bases, and 7 bases stayed unmatched. The germline V gene encodes CDR1 SGHDT and CDR2 YYEEEE. In DNA form, the CDR3 reads TGTGCCAGCAGCGGCAGGGGGCGGCGGGAAAAACTGTTTTTT. Its translation: CASSGRGRREKLFF.